These T cell receptor beta chains were read from a single sample in a study of cytomegalovirus exposure and HLA in healthy donors. Data came from immunoSEQ multiplex PCR; TCRdb stores just in-frame clones and leaves some out. The sample totals about 48,000 clones; its top ten clones hold about 6%. The specimen was PBMCs. Source of these receptors: a male donor in good health and CMV-seropositive. Each CDR3 is given with its conserved first and last residue. Each record gives: D gene, V gene, J gene, CDR3 DNA, CDR3 protein. D genes are given only for firm matches.

d_gene: TRBD1
v_gene: TRBV9
j_gene: TRBJ1-2
CDR3nt: TGTGCCAGCAGCGCCACAGGGGAGGTCTATGGCTACACCTTC
CDR3aa: CASSATGEVYGYTF

d_gene: TRBD2
v_gene: TRBV4-1
j_gene: TRBJ2-5
CDR3nt: TGCGCCAGCAGCCAAGAGTTTTCTAGCGGGGGGCCATGGGAGACCCAGTACTTC
CDR3aa: CASSQEFSSGGPWETQYF

d_gene: -
v_gene: TRBV5-4
j_gene: TRBJ2-3
CDR3nt: TGTGCCAGCAGCTTGGTACCAGGGTGGGACACAGATACGCAGTATTTT
CDR3aa: CASSLVPGWDTDTQYF

d_gene: TRBD1
v_gene: TRBV4-1
j_gene: TRBJ1-1
CDR3nt: TGCGCCAGCAGCCAAGCCACAGGGGTGAACACTGAAGCTTTCTTT
CDR3aa: CASSQATGVNTEAFF

d_gene: -
v_gene: TRBV5-5
j_gene: TRBJ2-7
CDR3nt: TGTGCCAGCAGCTTGGGGGAGGGACATTCCAACGAGCAGTACTTC
CDR3aa: CASSLGEGHSNEQYF

d_gene: TRBD1
v_gene: TRBV6-6
j_gene: TRBJ1-1
CDR3nt: TGTGCCAGCAGTGCCGACAGGGGCGGCACTGAAGCTTTCTTT
CDR3aa: CASSADRGGTEAFF

d_gene: -
v_gene: TRBV7-2
j_gene: TRBJ2-3
CDR3nt: TGTGCCAGCAGCTTTGACAAAGGGAGTTGGGATACGCAGTATTTT
CDR3aa: CASSFDKGSWDTQYF

d_gene: -
v_gene: TRBV28
j_gene: TRBJ2-7
CDR3nt: TGTGCCACCCACGAACGGGGGACCGTCTCCTACGAGCAGTACTTC
CDR3aa: CATHERGTVSYEQYF

d_gene: -
v_gene: TRBV7-2
j_gene: TRBJ2-2
CDR3nt: TGTGCCAGCAGCTTAGTCCAAGTAGCCGGGGAGCTGTTTTTT
CDR3aa: CASSLVQVAGELFF

d_gene: -
v_gene: TRBV7-6
j_gene: TRBJ2-1
CDR3nt: TGTGCCAGCAGCTCCGGGACTTCCATCAATGAGCAGTTCTTC
CDR3aa: CASSSGTSINEQFF

d_gene: TRBD2
v_gene: TRBV18
j_gene: TRBJ2-7
CDR3nt: TGTGCCAGCTCACCACCGATGTTAGCGGGGGGGGACGAGCAGTACTTC
CDR3aa: CASSPPMLAGGDEQYF

d_gene: -
v_gene: TRBV9
j_gene: TRBJ2-1
CDR3nt: TGTGCCAGCAGCCCTCAGGGTAACTCCTACAATGAGCAGTTCTTC
CDR3aa: CASSPQGNSYNEQFF

d_gene: -
v_gene: TRBV11-2
j_gene: TRBJ1-1
CDR3nt: TGTGCCAGCAGCTTCCCCTTTGGCCGGAACACTGAAGCTTTCTTT
CDR3aa: CASSFPFGRNTEAFF

d_gene: -
v_gene: TRBV6-6
j_gene: TRBJ1-2
CDR3nt: TGTGCCAGCAGTTACGGGGGGACTGGAGCCTTC
CDR3aa: CASSYGGTGAF

d_gene: TRBD2
v_gene: TRBV15
j_gene: TRBJ2-1
CDR3nt: TGTGCCACCAGCACCCTCGGGGGCGGGGGGGCAGATGAGCAGTTCTTC
CDR3aa: CATSTLGGGGADEQFF

d_gene: -
v_gene: TRBV2
j_gene: TRBJ1-2
CDR3nt: TGTGCCAGCAGTGAACTGAGGGATGGCTACACCTTC
CDR3aa: CASSELRDGYTF

d_gene: TRBD1
v_gene: TRBV27
j_gene: TRBJ2-1
CDR3nt: TGTGCCAGCTCAGGGGGCTGGGAGCAGTTCTTC
CDR3aa: CASSGGWEQFF

d_gene: -
v_gene: TRBV9
j_gene: TRBJ2-5
CDR3nt: TGTGCCAGCAGCCTCGGGAGCCAAGAGACCCAGTACTTC
CDR3aa: CASSLGSQETQYF

d_gene: -
v_gene: TRBV5-1
j_gene: TRBJ2-1
CDR3nt: TGCGCCAGCAGCGCCGGGGGTGAGCAGTTCTTC
CDR3aa: CASSAGGEQFF

d_gene: -
v_gene: TRBV27
j_gene: TRBJ1-5
CDR3nt: TGTGCCAGCAGTTCGGGCAATCAGCCCCAGCATTTT
CDR3aa: CASSSGNQPQHF

d_gene: -
v_gene: TRBV7-2
j_gene: TRBJ2-7
CDR3nt: TGTGCCAGCAGCTTTTCCAATGATCACGCCTCTAGTTACGAGCAGTACTTC
CDR3aa: CASSFSNDHASSYEQYF

d_gene: TRBD1
v_gene: TRBV9
j_gene: TRBJ1-6
CDR3nt: TGTGCCAGCAGCTCCCATAGGTGGGGACAGGGGGAATCACCCCTCCACTTT
CDR3aa: CASSSHRWGQGESPLHF

d_gene: -
v_gene: TRBV5-4
j_gene: TRBJ2-7
CDR3nt: TGTGCCAGCAGCTCACCCGGCGGCTACGAGCAGTACTTC
CDR3aa: CASSSPGGYEQYF

d_gene: TRBD1
v_gene: TRBV7-9
j_gene: TRBJ1-2
CDR3nt: TGTGCCAGCAGCCCAGAGGGGACAGGGATTGGCTACACCTTC
CDR3aa: CASSPEGTGIGYTF

d_gene: -
v_gene: TRBV15
j_gene: TRBJ1-2
CDR3nt: TGTGCCACCAGCAGAGATGGTCGGGGCTACACCTTC
CDR3aa: CATSRDGRGYTF

d_gene: -
v_gene: TRBV11-2
j_gene: TRBJ2-3
CDR3nt: TGTGCCAGCAGCTTAGTAGGGGACAAGAGCACAGATACGCAGTATTTT
CDR3aa: CASSLVGDKSTDTQYF

d_gene: -
v_gene: TRBV6-6
j_gene: TRBJ2-2
CDR3nt: TGTGCCAGCAGTCCCGCTAGGGGCGGGGAGCTGTTTTTT
CDR3aa: CASSPARGGELFF

d_gene: -
v_gene: TRBV6-5
j_gene: TRBJ2-6
CDR3nt: TGTGCCAGCAGGAGGCATGGGGCCAACGTCCTGACTTTC
CDR3aa: CASRRHGANVLTF

d_gene: TRBD1
v_gene: TRBV28
j_gene: TRBJ2-3
CDR3nt: TGTGCCAGCAGGCCCCCCGGACAGGGCGCAGATACGCAGTATTTT
CDR3aa: CASRPPGQGADTQYF

d_gene: TRBD1
v_gene: TRBV19
j_gene: TRBJ1-2
CDR3nt: TGTGCCAGTAGTATAGCCGGACAGGGGATCTATGGCTACACCTTC
CDR3aa: CASSIAGQGIYGYTF

d_gene: -
v_gene: TRBV28
j_gene: TRBJ1-2
CDR3nt: TGTGCCAGCAACCACCTGGCGGATGGCTACACCTTC
CDR3aa: CASNHLADGYTF

d_gene: -
v_gene: TRBV10-3
j_gene: TRBJ1-1
CDR3nt: TGTGCCATCAGTGAGGCAGGCATCACTGAAGCTTTCTTT
CDR3aa: CAISEAGITEAFF

d_gene: -
v_gene: TRBV28
j_gene: TRBJ1-6
CDR3nt: TGTGCCAGCAGTCTTACGGGTTCACCCCTCCACTTT
CDR3aa: CASSLTGSPLHF

d_gene: -
v_gene: TRBV7-2
j_gene: TRBJ2-6
CDR3nt: TGTGCCAGCGTCCGGGACACAAGATTCTCTGGGGCCAACGTCCTGACTTTC
CDR3aa: CASVRDTRFSGANVLTF

d_gene: -
v_gene: TRBV7-6
j_gene: TRBJ1-1
CDR3nt: TGTGCCAGCAGCTCTGGAGGCGCAGGGGTGAACACTGAAGCTTTCTTT
CDR3aa: CASSSGGAGVNTEAFF

d_gene: TRBD1
v_gene: TRBV11-2
j_gene: TRBJ1-2
CDR3nt: TGTGCCAGCAGCTTAGGGGACAGGGTCGGCGGCTACACCTTC
CDR3aa: CASSLGDRVGGYTF

d_gene: TRBD2
v_gene: TRBV7-3
j_gene: TRBJ2-3
CDR3nt: TGTGCCAGCAGCCCCCAGAGCGGGGGACGCACAGATACGCAGTATTTT
CDR3aa: CASSPQSGGRTDTQYF

d_gene: -
v_gene: TRBV7-9
j_gene: TRBJ1-3
CDR3nt: TGTGCCAGCAGCTTATATCAGGGCTTCTCTGGAAACACCATATATTTT
CDR3aa: CASSLYQGFSGNTIYF

d_gene: -
v_gene: TRBV9
j_gene: TRBJ1-3
CDR3nt: TGTGCCAGCAGCCCGCCGGGAGGAGGAAACACCATATATTTT
CDR3aa: CASSPPGGGNTIYF

d_gene: TRBD1
v_gene: TRBV25-1
j_gene: TRBJ1-2
CDR3nt: TGTGCCAGCAGCCCGACAGGGGGCTATGGCTACACCTTC
CDR3aa: CASSPTGGYGYTF

d_gene: TRBD1
v_gene: TRBV25-1
j_gene: TRBJ2-1
CDR3nt: TGTGCCAGCTCCCGGGGACAGGCCTACAATGAGCAGTTCTTC
CDR3aa: CASSRGQAYNEQFF

d_gene: -
v_gene: TRBV7-9
j_gene: TRBJ1-2
CDR3nt: TGTGCCAGCAGCCCTCGACAGCCCCCGGCTGGAAGTGGCTACACCTTC
CDR3aa: CASSPRQPPAGSGYTF

d_gene: -
v_gene: TRBV2
j_gene: TRBJ2-7
CDR3nt: TGTGCCAGCAGTGAACGGGCGGGGCACTCCTACGAGCAGTACTTC
CDR3aa: CASSERAGHSYEQYF

d_gene: -
v_gene: TRBV11-3
j_gene: TRBJ1-2
CDR3nt: TGTGCCAGCAGCTTAGGGGTAGGGCGGGTTAGAGGCTACACCTTC
CDR3aa: CASSLGVGRVRGYTF

d_gene: -
v_gene: TRBV7-9
j_gene: TRBJ2-7
CDR3nt: TGTGCCAGCAGCTTAGTTCCACACTCCTACGAGCAGTACTTC
CDR3aa: CASSLVPHSYEQYF

d_gene: TRBD1
v_gene: TRBV5-1
j_gene: TRBJ2-7
CDR3nt: TGCGCCAGCAGCCTCGCCGGGACAGGGGACGAGCAGTACTTC
CDR3aa: CASSLAGTGDEQYF